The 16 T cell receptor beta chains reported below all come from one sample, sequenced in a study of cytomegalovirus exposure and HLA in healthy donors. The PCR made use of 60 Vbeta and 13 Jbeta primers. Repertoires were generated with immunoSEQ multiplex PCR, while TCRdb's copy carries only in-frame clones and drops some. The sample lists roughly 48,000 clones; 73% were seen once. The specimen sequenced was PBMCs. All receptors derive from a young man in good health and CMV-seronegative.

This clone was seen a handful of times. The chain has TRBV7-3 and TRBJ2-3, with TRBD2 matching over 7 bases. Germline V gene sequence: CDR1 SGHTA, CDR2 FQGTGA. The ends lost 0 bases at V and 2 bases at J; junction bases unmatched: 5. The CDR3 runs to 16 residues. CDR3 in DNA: TGTGCCAGCAGCTTAACTAGCGGGTATTCCACAGATACGCAGTATTTT. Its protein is CASSLTSGYSTDTQYF. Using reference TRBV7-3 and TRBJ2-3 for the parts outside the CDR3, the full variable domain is GAGVSQTPSNKVTEKGKYVELRCDPISGHTALYWYRQSLGQGPEFLIYFQGTGAADDSGLPNDRFFAVRPEGSVSTLKIQRTERGDSAVYLCASSLTSGYSTDTQYFGPGTRLTVL.

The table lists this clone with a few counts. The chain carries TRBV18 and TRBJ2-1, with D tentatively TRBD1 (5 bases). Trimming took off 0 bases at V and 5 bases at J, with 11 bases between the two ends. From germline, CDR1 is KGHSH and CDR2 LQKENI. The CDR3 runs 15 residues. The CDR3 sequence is CASSPPVGQNNEQFF. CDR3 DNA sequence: TGTGCCAGCTCACCACCGGTGGGGCAGAACAATGAGCAGTTCTTC.

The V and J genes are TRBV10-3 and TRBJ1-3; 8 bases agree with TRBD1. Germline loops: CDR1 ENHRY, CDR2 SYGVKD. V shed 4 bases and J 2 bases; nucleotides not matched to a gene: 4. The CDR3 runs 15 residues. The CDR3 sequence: CAISVTRGPGNTIYF. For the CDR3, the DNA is TGTGCCATCAGTGTTACCAGGGGGCCTGGAAACACCATATATTTT.

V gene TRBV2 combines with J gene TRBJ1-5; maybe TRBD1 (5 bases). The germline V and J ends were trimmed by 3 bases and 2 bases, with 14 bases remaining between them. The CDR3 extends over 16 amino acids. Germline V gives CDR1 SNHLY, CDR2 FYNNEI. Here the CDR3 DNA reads TGTGCCAGCAGTGATCAGGGAAATTCGGGCAATCAGCCCCAGCATTTT. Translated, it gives CASSDQGNSGNQPQHF.

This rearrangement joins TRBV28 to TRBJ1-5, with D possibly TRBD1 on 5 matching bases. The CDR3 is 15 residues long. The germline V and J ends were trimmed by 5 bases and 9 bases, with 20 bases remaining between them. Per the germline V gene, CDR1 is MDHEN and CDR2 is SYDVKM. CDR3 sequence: CASSPPDSSIGPQHF. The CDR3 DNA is TGTGCCAGCAGTCCGCCCGACAGTTCAATCGGGCCCCAGCATTTT. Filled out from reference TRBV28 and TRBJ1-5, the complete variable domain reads DVKVTQSSRYLVKRTGEKVFLECVQDMDHENMFWYRQDPGLGLRLIYFSYDVKMKEKGDIPEGYSVSREKKERFSLILESASTNQTSMYLCASSPPDSSIGPQHFGDGTRLSIL.

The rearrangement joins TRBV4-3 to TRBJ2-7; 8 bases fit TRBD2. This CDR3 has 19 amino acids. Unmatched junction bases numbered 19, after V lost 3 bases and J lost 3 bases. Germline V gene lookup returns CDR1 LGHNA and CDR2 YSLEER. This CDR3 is CASSQAISSGSPWGYEQYF. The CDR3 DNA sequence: TGCGCCAGCAGCCAGGCGATCTCCAGCGGGAGTCCGTGGGGCTACGAGCAGTACTTC.

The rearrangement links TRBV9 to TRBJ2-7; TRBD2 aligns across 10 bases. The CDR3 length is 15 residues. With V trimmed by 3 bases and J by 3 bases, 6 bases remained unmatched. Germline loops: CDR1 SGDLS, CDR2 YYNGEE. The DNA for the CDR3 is TGTGCCAGCAGCGCCGCCGGGACTAGCGACTACGAGCAGTACTTC. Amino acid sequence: CASSAAGTSDYEQYF.

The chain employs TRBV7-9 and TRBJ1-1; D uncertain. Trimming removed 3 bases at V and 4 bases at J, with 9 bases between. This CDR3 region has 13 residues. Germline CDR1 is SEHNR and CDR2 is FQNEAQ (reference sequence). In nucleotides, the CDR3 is TGTGCCAGCAGCTTGGGCCCCGTCACTGAAGCTTTCTTT. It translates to CASSLGPVTEAFF.

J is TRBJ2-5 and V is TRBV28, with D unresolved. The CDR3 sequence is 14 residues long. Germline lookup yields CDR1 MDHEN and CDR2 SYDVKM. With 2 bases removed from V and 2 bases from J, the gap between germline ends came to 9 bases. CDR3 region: CASSLVSDQETQYF. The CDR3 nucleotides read TGTGCCAGCAGTTTAGTGTCAGATCAAGAGACCCAGTACTTC.

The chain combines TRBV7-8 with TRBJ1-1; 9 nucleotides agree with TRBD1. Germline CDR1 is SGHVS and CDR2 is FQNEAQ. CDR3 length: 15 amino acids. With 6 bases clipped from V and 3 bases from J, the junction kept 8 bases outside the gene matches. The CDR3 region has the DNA TGTGCCAGCAGTGGACAGGGGAGTAGCGACACTGAAGCTTTCTTT. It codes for CASSGQGSSDTEAFF.

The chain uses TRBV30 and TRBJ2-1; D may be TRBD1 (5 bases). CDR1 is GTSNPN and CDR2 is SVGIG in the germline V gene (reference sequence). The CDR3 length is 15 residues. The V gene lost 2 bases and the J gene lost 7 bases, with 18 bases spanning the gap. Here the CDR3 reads CAWSKGAPAGNEQFF. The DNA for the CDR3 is TGTGCCTGGAGTAAAGGGGCCCCGGCCGGTAATGAGCAGTTCTTC. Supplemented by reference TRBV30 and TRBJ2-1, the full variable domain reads SQTIHQWPATLVQPVGSPLSLECTVEGTSNPNLYWYRQAAGRGLQLLFYSVGIGQISSEVPQNLSASRPQDRQFILSSKKLLLSDSGFYLCAWSKGAPAGNEQFFGPGTRLTVL.

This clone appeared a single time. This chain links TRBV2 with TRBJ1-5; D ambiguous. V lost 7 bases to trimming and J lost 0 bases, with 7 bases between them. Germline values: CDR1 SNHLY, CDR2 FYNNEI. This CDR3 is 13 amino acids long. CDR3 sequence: CASNVYSNQPQHF. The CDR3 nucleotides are TGTGCCAGCAACGTCTATAGCAATCAGCCCCAGCATTTT.

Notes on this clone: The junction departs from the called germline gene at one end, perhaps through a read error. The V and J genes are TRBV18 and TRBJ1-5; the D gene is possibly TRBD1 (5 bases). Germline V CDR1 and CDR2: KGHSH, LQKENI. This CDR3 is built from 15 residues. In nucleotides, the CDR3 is TGTGCCAGCTCACCACCCCGTCAGGGCAATAAGCCCCAGCATTTT. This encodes CASSPPRQGNKPQHF.

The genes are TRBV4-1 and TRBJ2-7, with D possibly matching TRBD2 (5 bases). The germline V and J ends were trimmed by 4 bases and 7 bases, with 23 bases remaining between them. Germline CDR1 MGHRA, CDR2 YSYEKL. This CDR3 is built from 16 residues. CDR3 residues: CASSLGNEGTRREQYF. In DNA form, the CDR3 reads TGCGCCAGCAGCCTGGGTAATGAGGGAACCCGTCGTGAGCAGTACTTC.

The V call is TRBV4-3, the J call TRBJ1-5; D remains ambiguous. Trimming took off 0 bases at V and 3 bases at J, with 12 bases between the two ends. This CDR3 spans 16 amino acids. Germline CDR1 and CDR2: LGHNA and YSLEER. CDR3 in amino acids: CASSQDYGRLNQPQHF. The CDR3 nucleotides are TGCGCCAGCAGCCAAGACTATGGCAGGCTCAATCAGCCCCAGCATTTT.

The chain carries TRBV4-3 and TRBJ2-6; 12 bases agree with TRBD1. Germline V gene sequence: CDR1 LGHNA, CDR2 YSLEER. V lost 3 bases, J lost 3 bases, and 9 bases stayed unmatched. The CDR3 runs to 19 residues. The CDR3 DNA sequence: TGCGCCAGCAGCCATCCTCGCGGGACAGGGGGCCTTGGGGCCAACGTCCTGACTTTC. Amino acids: CASSHPRGTGGLGANVLTF.